This T cell receptor beta chain was captured in a study of blood T cell repertoires in COVID-19 (dated by TCRdb to the early 2020s). As for the study more broadly: Collaborator samples came from the United States, Italy and Spain and covered acute and convalescent phases of COVID-19. Samples were obtained from the ongoing ImmuneRACE study (first 160 participants) and from about 1,300 subjects provided by 6 global collaborators. Deeply sampled blood TCRbeta repertoires from subjects exposed to, actively infected with, or recovered from COVID-19 were included in the dataset. The repertoires were made available in a free public database intended to serve as a resource for research on the immune response to SARS-CoV-2. The prospective study material was composed of cDNA or gDNA derived from T cells, B-cell-depleted T cells, or PBMCs. Where available, HLA class I and class II types were obtained from metadata supplied by the sample provider rather than from assay-based typing. Nearly every sample came with metadata listing a de-identified subject ID, COVID-19 status, age in years and sex.

A word on this clone: The target of this receptor is not known. Base qualities are not at hand, and no much larger clone is one base apart.

Participants in the prospective study were aged roughly 18 to 90 years, lived in approximately 26 United States geographic areas, and enrolled through a virtual design. To assign participants to cohorts, the prospective study relied on clinical history that participants themselves reported in a screening survey and a study questionnaire. Mobile phlebotomists in the prospective study collected whole blood, serum and a nasopharyngeal or oropharyngeal swab from every participant. Additional blood draws and questionnaires over an approximately two-month period could optionally be provided by prospective study participants. Before DNA extraction, blood samples from the prospective study were shipped at room temperature or frozen. CDR3 length: 13 amino acids, cysteine to phenylalanine. The read is trimmed to its CDR3 DNA, 39 bases read in frame from base 1. Unmatched junction bases come to 5, with V trimmed by 6 bases and J by 5 bases.

Here is what the overall study found, with its caveats: How much clinical and demographic metadata was included differed by source and by participant, and the metadata was provided uncurated.

TCRbeta CDR3 regions were amplified from genomic DNA using the immunoSEQ Assay, a bias-controlled multiplex PCR. The original methods were these. Within the assay, amplification of reference gene primers was used to estimate how many nucleated cells each sample contained. To quantify the absolute abundance of each unique TCRbeta CDR3 rearrangement, sequence reads were collapsed and filtered. Productive Simpson clonality was computed per sample as the square root of Simpson's diversity index over productive rearrangements. TCRdb took this table from immuneACCESS and kept in-frame rearrangements with V and J called. Such tables lack part of the clones; where checked against another copy, unresolved V genes explain under half of the gap, and the rest is unexplained. Clone size and V and J calls were adopted from that table, with D and trimming inferred from the DNA. This sample has 150,000 to 200,000 clones in its table, and around 82% of those were observed once. The ten largest clones add up to 4% to 6.5% of the sample.

Input material: PBMCs or T cells enriched from blood (not recorded which). The V gene is TRBV12-3 or TRBV12-4 and the J gene is TRBJ2-3; TRBD2 aligns with 7 central bases. This sequence originates from a woman aged 55 to 70 with acute COVID-19. The CDR3 region has the sequence CASRTSGGDTQYF. The nucleotides read TGTGCCAGCAGGACCTCGGGGGGAGATACGCAGTATTTT.